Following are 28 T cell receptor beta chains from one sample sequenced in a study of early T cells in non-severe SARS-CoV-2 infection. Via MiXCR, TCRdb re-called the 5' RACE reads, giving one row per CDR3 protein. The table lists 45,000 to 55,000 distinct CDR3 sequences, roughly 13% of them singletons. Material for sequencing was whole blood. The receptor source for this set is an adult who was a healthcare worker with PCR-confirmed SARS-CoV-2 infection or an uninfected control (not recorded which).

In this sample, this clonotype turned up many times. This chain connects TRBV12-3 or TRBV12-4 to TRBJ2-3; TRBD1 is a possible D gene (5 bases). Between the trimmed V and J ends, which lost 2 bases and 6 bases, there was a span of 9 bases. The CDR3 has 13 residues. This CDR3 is CASSLRGSDTQYF. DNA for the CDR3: TGTGCCAGCAGTTTAAGGGGATCGGATACGCAGTATTTT.

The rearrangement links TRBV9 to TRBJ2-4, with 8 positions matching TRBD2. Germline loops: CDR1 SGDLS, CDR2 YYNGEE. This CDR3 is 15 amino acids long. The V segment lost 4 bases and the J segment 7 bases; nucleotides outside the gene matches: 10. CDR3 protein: CASSPSPSGGNIQYF. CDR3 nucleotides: TGTGCCAGCAGCCCATCCCCTTCGGGAGGGAACATTCAGTACTTC.

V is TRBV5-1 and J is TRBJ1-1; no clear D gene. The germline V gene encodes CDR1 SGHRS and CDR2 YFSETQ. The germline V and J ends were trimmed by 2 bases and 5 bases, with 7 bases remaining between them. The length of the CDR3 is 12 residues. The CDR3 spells CASSFLMTEAFF. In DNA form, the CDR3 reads TGCGCCAGCAGCTTTTTGATGACTGAAGCTTTCTTT.

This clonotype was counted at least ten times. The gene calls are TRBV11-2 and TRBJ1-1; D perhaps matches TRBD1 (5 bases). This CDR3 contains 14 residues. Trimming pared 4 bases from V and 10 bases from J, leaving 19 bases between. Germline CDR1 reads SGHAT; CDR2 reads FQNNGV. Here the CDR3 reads CASSSPPAGGRAFF. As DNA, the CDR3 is TGTGCCAGCAGCTCGCCCCCCGCCGGGGGTCGAGCTTTCTTT. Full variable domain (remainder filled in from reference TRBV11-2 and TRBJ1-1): EAGVAQSPRYKIIEKRQSVAFWCNPISGHATLYWYQQILGQGPKLLIQFQNNGVVDDSQLPKDRFSAERLKGVDSTLKIQPAKLEDSAVYLCASSSPPAGGRAFFGQGTRLTVV.

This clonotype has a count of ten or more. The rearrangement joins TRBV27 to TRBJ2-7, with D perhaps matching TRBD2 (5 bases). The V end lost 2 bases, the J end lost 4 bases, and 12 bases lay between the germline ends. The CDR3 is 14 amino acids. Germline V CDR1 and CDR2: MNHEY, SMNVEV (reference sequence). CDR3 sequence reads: CASSLGATGYEQYF. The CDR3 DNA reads TGTGCCAGCAGTTTAGGTGCGACGGGATACGAGCAGTACTTC.

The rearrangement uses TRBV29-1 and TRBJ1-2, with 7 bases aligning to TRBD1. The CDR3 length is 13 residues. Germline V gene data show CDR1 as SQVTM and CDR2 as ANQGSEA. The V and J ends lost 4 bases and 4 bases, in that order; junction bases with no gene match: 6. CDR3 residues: CSVGLGQLYGYTF. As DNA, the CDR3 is TGCAGCGTTGGCCTGGGACAGCTCTATGGCTACACCTTC.

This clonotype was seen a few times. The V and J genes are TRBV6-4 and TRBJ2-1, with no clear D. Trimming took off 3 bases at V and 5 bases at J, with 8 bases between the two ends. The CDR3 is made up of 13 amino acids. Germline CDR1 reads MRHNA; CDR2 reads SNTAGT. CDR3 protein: CASSEKANNEQFF. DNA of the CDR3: TGTGCCAGCAGTGAGAAGGCAAACAATGAGCAGTTCTTC.

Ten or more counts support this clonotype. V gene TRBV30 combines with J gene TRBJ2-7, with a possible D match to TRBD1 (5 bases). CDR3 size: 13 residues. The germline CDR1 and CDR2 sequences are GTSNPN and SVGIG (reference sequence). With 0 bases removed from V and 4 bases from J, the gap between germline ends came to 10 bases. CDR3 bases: TGTGCCTGGAGTGTAAGCAGGGTGTACGAGCAGTACTTC. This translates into CAWSVSRVYEQYF.

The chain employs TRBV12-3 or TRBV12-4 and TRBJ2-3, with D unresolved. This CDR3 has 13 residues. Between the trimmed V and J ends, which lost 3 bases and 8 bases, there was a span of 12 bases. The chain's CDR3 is CASSFLQRPTQYF. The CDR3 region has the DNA TGTGCCAGCAGTTTTTTACAGCGTCCTACGCAGTATTTT.

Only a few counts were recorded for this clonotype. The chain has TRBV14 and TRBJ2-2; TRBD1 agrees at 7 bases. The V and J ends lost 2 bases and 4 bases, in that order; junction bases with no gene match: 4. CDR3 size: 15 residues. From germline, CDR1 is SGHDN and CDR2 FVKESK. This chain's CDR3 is CASSQTQGRTGELFF. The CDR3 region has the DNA TGTGCCAGCAGCCAAACACAGGGGCGCACCGGGGAGCTGTTTTTT.

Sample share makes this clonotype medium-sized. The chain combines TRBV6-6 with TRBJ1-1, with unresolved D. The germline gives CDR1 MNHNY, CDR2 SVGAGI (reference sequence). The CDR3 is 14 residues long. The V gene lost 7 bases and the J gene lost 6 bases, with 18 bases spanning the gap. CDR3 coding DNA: TGTGCCAGCACCCAGTTGGGTGGCTCTCCTGAAGCTTTCTTT. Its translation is CASTQLGGSPEAFF.

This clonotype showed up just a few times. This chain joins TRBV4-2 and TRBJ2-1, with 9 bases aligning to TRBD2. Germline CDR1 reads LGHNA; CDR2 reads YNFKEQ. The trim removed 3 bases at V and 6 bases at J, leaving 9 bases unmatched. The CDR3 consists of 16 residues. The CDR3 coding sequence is TGTGCCAGCAGCCATCGGACTAGCGAGGCCGGCAATGAGCAGTTCTTC. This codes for CASSHRTSEAGNEQFF.

CDR3 DNA sequence: TGCGCCAGCAGCGTCTTTGCGCAGGGAGGCACCAATGGCTACACCTTC. It yields the protein CASSVFAQGGTNGYTF. This chain uses TRBV5-1 with TRBJ1-2, with a tentative D call TRBD1 (5 bases). Germline CDR1 is SGHRS and CDR2 is YFSETQ. V lost 4 bases and J lost 6, with 22 bases in between. This CDR3 region has 16 residues.

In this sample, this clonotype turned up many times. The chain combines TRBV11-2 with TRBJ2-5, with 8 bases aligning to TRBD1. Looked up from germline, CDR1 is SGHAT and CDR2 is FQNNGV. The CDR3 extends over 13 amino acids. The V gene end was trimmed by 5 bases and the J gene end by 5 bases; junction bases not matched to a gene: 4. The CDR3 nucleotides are TGTGCCAGCAGCACGGGACAGGTGGAGACCCAGTACTTC. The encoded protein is CASSTGQVETQYF.

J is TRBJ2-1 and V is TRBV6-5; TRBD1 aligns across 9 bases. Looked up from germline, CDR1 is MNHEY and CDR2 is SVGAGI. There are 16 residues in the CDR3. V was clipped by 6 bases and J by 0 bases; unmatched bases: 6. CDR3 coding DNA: TGTGCCAGCAGCCGCCAGGGACAGGGCTCCTACAATGAGCAGTTCTTC. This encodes CASSRQGQGSYNEQFF.

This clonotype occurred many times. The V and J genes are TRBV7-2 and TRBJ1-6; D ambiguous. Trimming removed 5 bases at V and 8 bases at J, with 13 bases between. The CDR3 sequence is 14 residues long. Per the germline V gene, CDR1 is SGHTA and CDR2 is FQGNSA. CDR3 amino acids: CASSLFLSDSPLHF. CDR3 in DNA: TGTGCCAGCAGCCTCTTCCTATCTGATTCACCCCTCCACTTT.

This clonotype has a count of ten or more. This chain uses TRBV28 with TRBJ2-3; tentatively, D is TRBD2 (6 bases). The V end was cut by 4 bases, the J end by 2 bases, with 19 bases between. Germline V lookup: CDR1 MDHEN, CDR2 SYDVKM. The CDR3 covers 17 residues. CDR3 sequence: CASSSRKTGLLTDTQYF. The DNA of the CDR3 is TGTGCCAGCAGTTCCCGAAAAACGGGACTCCTCACAGATACGCAGTATTTT.

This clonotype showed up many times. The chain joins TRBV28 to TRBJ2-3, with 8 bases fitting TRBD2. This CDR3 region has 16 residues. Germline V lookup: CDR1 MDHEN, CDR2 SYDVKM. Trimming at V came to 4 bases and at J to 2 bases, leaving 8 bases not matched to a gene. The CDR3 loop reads CASSSRTSPTTDTQYF. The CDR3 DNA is TGTGCCAGCAGTTCCCGGACTAGCCCTACCACAGATACGCAGTATTTT.

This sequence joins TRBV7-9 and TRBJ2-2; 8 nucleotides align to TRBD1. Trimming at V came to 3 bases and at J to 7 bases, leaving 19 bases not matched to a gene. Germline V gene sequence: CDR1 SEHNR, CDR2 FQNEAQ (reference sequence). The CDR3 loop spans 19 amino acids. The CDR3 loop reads CASSFPKGDRQGTSGELFF. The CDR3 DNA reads TGTGCCAGCAGCTTCCCAAAAGGGGACAGGCAGGGGACCAGCGGGGAGCTGTTTTTT. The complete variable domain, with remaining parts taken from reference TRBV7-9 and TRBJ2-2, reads DTGVSQNPRHKITKRGQNVTFRCDPISEHNRLYWYRQTLGQGPEFLTYFQNEAQLEKSRLLSDRFSAERPKGSFSTLEIQRTEQGDSAMYLCASSFPKGDRQGTSGELFFGEGSRLTVL.

As DNA, the CDR3 is TGCAGCGTCGACGGACAGGGATACCCTGAAGCTTTCTTT. This codes for CSVDGQGYPEAFF. The chain combines TRBV29-1 with TRBJ1-1; 8 bases fit TRBD1. The V and J ends lost 6 bases and 6 bases, in that order; junction bases with no gene match: 9. CDR3 length: 13 residues. Germline CDR1 and CDR2: SQVTM and ANQGSEA.

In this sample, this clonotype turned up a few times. CDR3 sequence (DNA): TGTGCCAGCAGCCAAGAACTAGCGCCCTCCTACAATGAGCAGTTCTTC. It yields the protein CASSQELAPSYNEQFF. The chain has TRBV3-1 and TRBJ2-1, with 7 bases fitting TRBD2. Germline loops: CDR1 LGHDT, CDR2 YNNKEL (reference sequence). This CDR3 is built from 16 residues. The V and J ends lost 0 bases and 0 bases, in that order; junction bases with no gene match: 2.

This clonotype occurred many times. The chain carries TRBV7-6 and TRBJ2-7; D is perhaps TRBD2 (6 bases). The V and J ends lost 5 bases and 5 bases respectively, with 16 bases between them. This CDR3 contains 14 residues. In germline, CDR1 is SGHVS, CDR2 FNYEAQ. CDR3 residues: CASSHAEGIHEQYF. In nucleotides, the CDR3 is TGTGCCAGCAGCCACGCGGAGGGGATCCACGAGCAGTACTTC.

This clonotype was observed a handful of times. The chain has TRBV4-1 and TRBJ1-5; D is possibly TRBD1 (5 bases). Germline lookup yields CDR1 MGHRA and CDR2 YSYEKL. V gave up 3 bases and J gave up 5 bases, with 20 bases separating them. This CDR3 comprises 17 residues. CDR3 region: CASSQMTSTVTHQPQHF. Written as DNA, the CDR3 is TGCGCCAGCAGCCAGATGACTTCGACAGTCACTCATCAGCCCCAGCATTTT.

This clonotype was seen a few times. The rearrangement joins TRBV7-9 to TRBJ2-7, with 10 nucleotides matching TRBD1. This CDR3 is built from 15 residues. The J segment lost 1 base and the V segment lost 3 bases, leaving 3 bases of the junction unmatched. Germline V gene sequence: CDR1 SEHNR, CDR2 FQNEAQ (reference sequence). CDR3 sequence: CASSLPGQGSYEQYF. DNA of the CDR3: TGTGCCAGCAGCTTGCCGGGACAGGGGTCCTACGAGCAGTACTTC.

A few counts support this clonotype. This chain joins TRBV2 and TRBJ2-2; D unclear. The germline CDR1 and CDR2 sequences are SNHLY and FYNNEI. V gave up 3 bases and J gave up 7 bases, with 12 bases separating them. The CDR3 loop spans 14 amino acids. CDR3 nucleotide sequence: TGTGCCAGCAGTGATGTAATCGGGTACGGGGAGCTGTTTTTT. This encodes CASSDVIGYGELFF. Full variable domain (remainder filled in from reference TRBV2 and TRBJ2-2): EPEVTQTPSHQVTQMGQEVILRCVPISNHLYFYWYRQILGQKVEFLVSFYNNEISEKSEIFDDQFSVERPDGSNFTLKIRSTKLEDSAMYFCASSDVIGYGELFFGEGSRLTVL.

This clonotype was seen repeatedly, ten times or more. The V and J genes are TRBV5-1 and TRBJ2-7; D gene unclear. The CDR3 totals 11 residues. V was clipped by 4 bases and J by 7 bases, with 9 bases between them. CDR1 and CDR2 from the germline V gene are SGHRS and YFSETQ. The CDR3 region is CASSLNEEQYF. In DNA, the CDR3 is TGCGCCAGCAGCCTCAATGAGGAGCAGTACTTC. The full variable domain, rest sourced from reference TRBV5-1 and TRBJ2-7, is KAGVTQTPRYLIKTRGQQVTLSCSPISGHRSVSWYQQTPGQGLQFLFEYFSETQRNKGNFPGRFSGRQFSNSRSEMNVSTLELGDSALYLCASSLNEEQYFGPGTRLTVT.

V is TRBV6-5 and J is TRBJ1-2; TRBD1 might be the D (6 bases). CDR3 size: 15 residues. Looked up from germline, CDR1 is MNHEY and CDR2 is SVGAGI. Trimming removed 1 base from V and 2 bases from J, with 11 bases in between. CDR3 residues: CASSYLGHNNYGYTF. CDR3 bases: TGTGCCAGCAGTTACTTGGGACATAACAACTATGGCTACACCTTC.

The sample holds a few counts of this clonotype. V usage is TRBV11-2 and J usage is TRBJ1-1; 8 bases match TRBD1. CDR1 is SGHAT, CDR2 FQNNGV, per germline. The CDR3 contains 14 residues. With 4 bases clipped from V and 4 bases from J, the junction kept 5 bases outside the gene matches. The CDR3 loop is CASSSFTGGTEAFF. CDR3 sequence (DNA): TGTGCCAGCAGCTCGTTCACAGGGGGCACTGAAGCTTTCTTT.